Below are 25 T cell receptor beta chains sequenced from a single sample in a study of shared clonotypes between healthy human individuals. Method: immunoSEQ multiplex PCR; TCRdb's copy keeps in-frame clones and lacks some. The repertoire holds about 460,000 clones, with over 60% as singletons. Specimen: PBMCs. Receptor source: a woman aged 40 to 50 in good health. Some clones in this sample may be carry-over from other donors' samples.

This sequence joins TRBV14 and TRBJ1-1; D is ambiguous. This CDR3 contains 14 residues. V lost 3 bases to trimming and J lost 2 bases, with 10 bases between them. In germline, CDR1 is SGHDN, CDR2 FVKESK. The CDR3 reads CASSQTVINTEAFF. The DNA for the CDR3 is TGTGCCAGCAGCCAGACGGTAATCAACACTGAAGCTTTCTTT.

CDR3 nucleotide sequence: TGTGCCAGCAGTGAGAGGGAGGGCTACAACGTCCTGACTTTC. Translating it yields CASSEREGYNVLTF. J is TRBJ2-6 and V is TRBV2, with 7 bases fitting TRBD2. Unmatched junction bases numbered 5, after V lost 3 bases and J lost 9 bases. Germline V gene lookup returns CDR1 SNHLY and CDR2 FYNNEI. This CDR3 is built from 14 residues. The full variable domain, rest sourced from reference TRBV2 and TRBJ2-6, is EPEVTQTPSHQVTQMGQEVILRCVPISNHLYFYWYRQILGQKVEFLVSFYNNEISEKSEIFDDQFSVERPDGSNFTLKIRSTKLEDSAMYFCASSEREGYNVLTFGAGSRLTVL.

This clone was observed a single time. This rearrangement joins TRBV29-1 to TRBJ2-1; 8 bases agree with TRBD2. Per germline, CDR1 SQVTM and CDR2 ANQGSEA. This CDR3 contains 15 residues. Trimming removed 6 bases from V and 8 bases from J; junction bases left unmatched: 15. CDR3 residues: CSVQITSGVIHEQFF. The CDR3 bases are TGCAGCGTCCAGATAACTAGCGGAGTCATCCATGAGCAGTTCTTC.

This clone has just one count. This sequence joins TRBV28 and TRBJ2-7; TRBD1 aligns across 11 bases. The CDR3 covers 17 residues. Germline V lookup: CDR1 MDHEN, CDR2 SYDVKM. V lost 4 bases, J lost 4 bases, and 12 bases stayed unmatched. CDR3 sequence reads: CASSSYGVGQGAYEQYF. As DNA, the CDR3 is TGTGCCAGCAGTTCTTATGGGGTAGGACAGGGGGCGTACGAGCAGTACTTC.

The chain is built from TRBV27 and TRBJ1-5, with 7 bases that match TRBD1. The V and J ends lost 0 bases and 2 bases, in that order; junction bases with no gene match: 7. CDR1 MNHEY and CDR2 SMNVEV come from the germline V gene (reference sequence). This CDR3 comprises 17 residues. The CDR3 is CASSLSGGGAGNQPQHF. The DNA for the CDR3 is TGTGCCAGCAGTTTATCGGGAGGGGGCGCGGGCAATCAGCCCCAGCATTTT.

The table lists this clone with many counts. The CDR3 nucleotides are TGTGCCAGCAGCGTGGGACTGTACACCGGGGAGCTGTTTTTT. This sequence encodes CASSVGLYTGELFF. The chain carries TRBV9 and TRBJ2-2; D is perhaps TRBD2 (6 bases). CDR3 length: 14 residues. V lost 2 bases and J 3 bases, leaving 8 bases between the germline ends. Germline V gene data show CDR1 as SGDLS and CDR2 as YYNGEE.

A word on this clone: With a far larger clone one base away, a read error is the likely cause. Other DNA sequences of this sample code for an identical CDR3. The rearrangement uses TRBV18 and TRBJ2-5; D remains unclear. The CDR3 has 13 amino acids. V lost 3 bases and J lost 1, with 6 bases in between. The germline V gene has CDR1 KGHSH and CDR2 LQKENI. The CDR3 sequence: CASSPSPQETQYF. The CDR3 DNA sequence: TGTGCCAGCTCACCGTCTCCCCAAGAGACCCAGTACTTC.

Turning to this clone: The germline gene is not matched at one end of the junction; a read error may be the cause. The J gene is TRBJ2-7, the V gene TRBV20-1; D gene uncertain. The CDR3 has 10 amino acids. Germline loops: CDR1 DFQATT, CDR2 SNEGSKA (reference sequence). CDR3 DNA sequence: TGCAGTGCTGGAGAATACGAGCAGTACTTC. Its translation: CSAGEYEQYF.

The chain couples TRBV10-2 to TRBJ2-6; D gene unclear. The germline gives CDR1 WSHSY, CDR2 SAAADI. This CDR3 is built from 17 residues. The V end was cut by 0 bases, the J end by 0 bases, with 9 bases between. The CDR3 DNA is TGCGCCAGCAGTGAGTCACAGCGACGCTCTGGGGCCAACGTCCTGACTTTC. Encoded protein: CASSESQRRSGANVLTF.

V and J are TRBV4-1 and TRBJ2-7, with TRBD2 matching 10 bases. V was pared by 1 base and J by 2 bases, with 8 bases of the junction left unmatched. The germline CDR1 and CDR2 sequences are MGHRA and YSYEKL. This CDR3 region has 17 residues. The CDR3 loop is CASSQVLLAGYPYEQYF. DNA for the CDR3: TGCGCCAGCAGCCAAGTACTACTAGCGGGATATCCCTACGAGCAGTACTTC.

This clone was counted ten times or more. V is TRBV4-2 and J is TRBJ2-2; 12 bases fit TRBD2. From germline, CDR1 is LGHNA and CDR2 YNFKEQ. The CDR3 is 17 residues long. With V trimmed by 4 bases and J by 1 base, 4 bases remained unmatched. The CDR3, as DNA: TGTGCCAGCAGCCCCTCGGGACTAGCGGGGAACACCGGGGAGCTGTTTTTT. It is translated as CASSPSGLAGNTGELFF.

The chain employs TRBV14 and TRBJ2-5, with 8 bases that match TRBD2. Germline V gene sequence: CDR1 SGHDN, CDR2 FVKESK. The V segment lost 1 base and the J segment 4 bases; nucleotides outside the gene matches: 8. This CDR3 is 16 amino acids long. This CDR3 is CASSQGRTSGGETQYF. In DNA, the CDR3 is TGTGCCAGCAGCCAAGGCCGAACTAGCGGTGGAGAGACCCAGTACTTC.

This chain connects TRBV19 to TRBJ2-2; no clear D gene. CDR3 length: 11 residues. Germline CDR1 reads LNHDA; CDR2 reads SQIVND (reference sequence). Trimming removed 7 bases at V and 8 bases at J, with 8 bases between. CDR3 amino acids: CASIGSGELFF. CDR3 nucleotide sequence: TGTGCCAGTATAGGGTCTGGGGAGCTGTTTTTT.

This CDR3 reads CASSLGRDQPQHF. Here the CDR3 DNA reads TGCGCCAGCAGCTTGGGGAGGGACCAGCCCCAGCATTTT. The V and J genes are TRBV5-1 and TRBJ1-5; weak D call: TRBD1 (5 bases). The CDR3 covers 13 residues. Germline CDR1 SGHRS, CDR2 YFSETQ. Trimming took 0 bases from V and 7 from J, leaving 8 bases between them.

The chain links TRBV7-2 to TRBJ2-7; TRBD2 might be the D (5 bases). V was shortened by 1 base and J by 4 bases, with 11 bases between the two germline ends. CDR3 length: 14 amino acids. Germline loops: CDR1 SGHTA, CDR2 FQGNSA. The DNA of the CDR3 is TGTGCCAGCAGCTTAGGAGGACTTAATTACGAGCAGTACTTC. Residues: CASSLGGLNYEQYF.

The chain links TRBV5-4 to TRBJ2-2; D possibly corresponds to TRBD2 (6 bases). V lost 2 bases and J 3 bases, leaving 11 bases between the germline ends. CDR1 is SGHNT and CDR2 is YYREEE in the germline V gene (reference sequence). The CDR3 is made up of 15 amino acids. CDR3 sequence reads: CASSFGRRDTGELFF. CDR3 nucleotide sequence: TGTGCCAGCAGCTTTGGGAGGAGGGACACCGGGGAGCTGTTTTTT.

Remarks on this clone: A read error is the likely source, as a far larger clone sits one nucleotide away. The V and J genes are TRBV18 and TRBJ2-5; D gene unclear. The CDR3 consists of 13 residues. Looked up from germline, CDR1 is KGHSH and CDR2 is LQKENI. DNA for the CDR3: TGTGCCAGCTCACCGGGCAACCAAGGGACCCAGTACTTC. Its protein is CASSPGNQGTQYF.

Comments on this clone: Possible read error: a much larger clone is one base away. The chain carries TRBV15 and TRBJ2-1; D possibly matches TRBD1 or TRBD2 (5 bases each). Trimming took off 4 bases at V and 2 bases at J, with 9 bases between the two ends. The V gene's germline CDR1 is LNHNV and CDR2 YYDKDF (reference sequence). There are 14 residues in the CDR3. This CDR3 is CATSTRDPYNEQFF. The CDR3 DNA reads TGTGCCACCAGCACCCGGGACCCCTACAATGAGCAGTTCTTC.

The chain uses TRBV9 and TRBJ2-1; 9 bases agree with TRBD2. V was pared by 0 bases and J by 5 bases, with 3 bases of the junction left unmatched. Germline V gives CDR1 SGDLS, CDR2 YYNGEE. The CDR3 sequence is 15 residues long. The CDR3 DNA reads as TGTGCCAGCAGCGTAGAAGTAGCGGGGGACAATGAGCAGTTCTTC. It encodes CASSVEVAGDNEQFF.

In the case of this clone: This likely reflects a read error, since a far larger clone is one base away. The final CDR3 position lacks the conserved phenylalanine or tryptophan, pointing to a likely read error. The V call is TRBV10-2, the J call TRBJ2-7; 7 nucleotides align to TRBD2. CDR1 and CDR2 from the germline V gene are WSHSY and SAAADI. The CDR3 spans 14 residues. J lost 1 base, V lost 7 bases, and 7 bases had no gene match. The CDR3 DNA follows: TGCGCCAGCATCCCGGGACTAACGTCCTACGAGCAGTACTCC. The encoded protein is CASIPGLTSYEQYS.

This chain joins TRBV5-1 and TRBJ2-2; no definite D call. V was shortened by 1 base and J by 0 bases, with 7 bases between the two germline ends. Germline-derived CDR1 and CDR2 are SGHRS and YFSETQ. This CDR3 is 15 amino acids long. CDR3 residues: CASSLLAANTGELFF. CDR3 bases: TGCGCCAGCAGCTTGTTAGCAGCGAACACCGGGGAGCTGTTTTTT.

The chain couples TRBV7-8 to TRBJ2-1; weak D call: TRBD2 (7 bases). Trimming cost V 1 base and J 0 bases, with 13 bases left between them. Germline lookup yields CDR1 SGHVS and CDR2 FQNEAQ. The CDR3 loop spans 17 amino acids. The CDR3 spells CASSLVGGRNSYNEQFF. CDR3 sequence (DNA): TGTGCCAGCAGCTTAGTGGGGGGGCGGAACTCCTACAATGAGCAGTTCTTC.

V and J are TRBV30 and TRBJ1-1; D unclear. The CDR3 extends over 13 amino acids. The germline gives CDR1 GTSNPN, CDR2 SVGIG (reference sequence). Trimming took off 4 bases at V and 3 bases at J, with 12 bases between the two ends. The CDR3 nucleotides are TGTGCCTGGACAAAGGGAGCGGACACTGAAGCTTTCTTT. Amino acid sequence: CAWTKGADTEAFF.

The chain joins TRBV14 to TRBJ1-1; no clear D gene. The CDR3 runs to 13 residues. V was pared by 3 bases and J by 3 bases, with 8 bases between. Germline values: CDR1 SGHDN, CDR2 FVKESK. The CDR3 here is CASSQSMDTEAFF. CDR3 nucleotides: TGTGCCAGCAGCCAGTCCATGGACACTGAAGCTTTCTTT.

Points on this clone: Given a much more abundant clone one base away, this may be a read error. The genes are TRBV28 and TRBJ2-5; TRBD1 matches at 9 bases. This CDR3 has 17 residues. CDR1 is MDHEN and CDR2 is SYDVKM in the germline V gene. CDR3 sequence: CASSLGGTGYGQEAQYF. CDR3 sequence (DNA): TGTGCCAGCAGTTTAGGCGGGACAGGGTATGGCCAAGAGGCCCAGTACTTC.